A selection of T cell receptor beta chains follows, all from one sample in a study of cytomegalovirus exposure and HLA in healthy donors. Some clones are missing from TCRdb's copy, which holds only in-frame ones; the method was immunoSEQ multiplex PCR. With some 130,000 clones in the sample, the ten largest clones hold about 1.8%. Material for sequencing was PBMCs. These receptors all stem from a man between 18 and 35 years old in good health and CMV-seronegative. Both conserved end residues are part of each CDR3. Each record gives: CDR3 length, V gene, D gene, J gene, CDR3 protein, CDR3 DNA. D genes are given only for firm matches.

cdr3_length: 13; v_call: TRBV18; d_call: .; j_call: TRBJ1-1; cdr3_aa: CASSRNRDTEAFF; cdr3_nt: TGTGCCAGCTCACGGAACAGGGACACTGAAGCTTTCTTT
cdr3_length: 15; v_call: TRBV5-1; d_call: TRBD2; j_call: TRBJ2-7; cdr3_aa: CASSSWGGRTYEQYF; cdr3_nt: TGCGCCAGCAGCTCCTGGGGGGGACGTACCTACGAGCAGTACTTC
cdr3_length: 14; v_call: TRBV7-8; d_call: .; j_call: TRBJ2-2; cdr3_aa: CASSLNRNTGELFF; cdr3_nt: TGTGCCAGCAGCTTAAACAGAAACACCGGGGAGCTGTTTTTT
cdr3_length: 16; v_call: TRBV7-9; d_call: TRBD1; j_call: TRBJ2-5; cdr3_aa: CASIPQGQYLQETQYF; cdr3_nt: TGTGCCAGCATCCCTCAGGGACAGTACCTCCAAGAGACCCAGTACTTC
cdr3_length: 15; v_call: TRBV6-5; d_call: TRBD2; j_call: TRBJ2-2; cdr3_aa: CASSYSAGGPGELFF; cdr3_nt: TGTGCCAGCAGTTACTCGGCGGGGGGTCCCGGGGAGCTGTTTTTT
cdr3_length: 15; v_call: TRBV5-1; d_call: TRBD1; j_call: TRBJ2-2; cdr3_aa: CASSYGQGNTGELFF; cdr3_nt: TGCGCCAGCAGCTACGGACAGGGCAACACCGGGGAGCTGTTTTTT
cdr3_length: 15; v_call: TRBV7-9; d_call: .; j_call: TRBJ2-2; cdr3_aa: CASSPGDGVPGELFF; cdr3_nt: TGTGCCAGCAGCCCAGGGGATGGGGTTCCCGGGGAGCTGTTTTTT
cdr3_length: 16; v_call: TRBV5-1; d_call: TRBD2; j_call: TRBJ2-2; cdr3_aa: CASSLLAGVDTGELFF; cdr3_nt: TGCGCCAGCAGCTTATTAGCGGGAGTGGACACCGGGGAGCTGTTTTTT
cdr3_length: 18; v_call: TRBV19; d_call: TRBD1; j_call: TRBJ1-5; cdr3_aa: CASSLGLLRTGGEEPQHF; cdr3_nt: TGTGCCAGTAGCCTTGGTCTGCTTCGGACAGGGGGCGAGGAGCCCCAGCATTTT
cdr3_length: 15; v_call: TRBV30; d_call: TRBD1; j_call: TRBJ1-2; cdr3_aa: CAWDQLGQGAPGYTF; cdr3_nt: TGTGCCTGGGACCAACTTGGACAGGGGGCGCCTGGCTACACCTTC
cdr3_length: 14; v_call: TRBV29-1; d_call: TRBD2; j_call: TRBJ2-7; cdr3_aa: CSVTTSGSSYEQYF; cdr3_nt: TGCAGCGTGACGACTAGCGGGTCGTCCTACGAGCAGTACTTC
cdr3_length: 15; v_call: TRBV9; d_call: TRBD1; j_call: TRBJ1-5; cdr3_aa: CASSAGTGQNQPQHF; cdr3_nt: TGTGCCAGCAGCGCCGGGACAGGCCAAAATCAGCCCCAGCATTTT
cdr3_length: 14; v_call: TRBV18; d_call: .; j_call: TRBJ1-2; cdr3_aa: CASSPVQGGYGYTF; cdr3_nt: TGTGCCAGCTCACCAGTGCAGGGAGGGTATGGCTACACCTTC
cdr3_length: 16; v_call: TRBV5-4; d_call: TRBD2; j_call: TRBJ2-2; cdr3_aa: CASSGRTSSFTGELFF; cdr3_nt: TGTGCCAGCAGCGGGAGGACTAGCAGTTTTACCGGGGAGCTGTTTTTT
cdr3_length: 15; v_call: TRBV7-2; d_call: .; j_call: TRBJ2-3; cdr3_aa: CASSARQIRTDTQYF; cdr3_nt: TGTGCCAGCAGCGCCCGCCAAATTCGGACAGATACGCAGTATTTT
cdr3_length: 13; v_call: TRBV28; d_call: .; j_call: TRBJ2-7; cdr3_aa: CASSFYRLDEQYF; cdr3_nt: TGTGCCAGCAGTTTTTACAGGCTTGATGAGCAGTACTTC
cdr3_length: 14; v_call: TRBV27; d_call: TRBD1; j_call: TRBJ1-2; cdr3_aa: CASSPDRGDSGYTF; cdr3_nt: TGTGCCAGCAGTCCGGACAGGGGGGATTCGGGCTACACCTTC
cdr3_length: 16; v_call: TRBV19; d_call: TRBD1; j_call: TRBJ2-4; cdr3_aa: CASSHAGTGGENIQYF; cdr3_nt: TGTGCCAGCTCTCACGCCGGGACAGGGGGTGAAAACATTCAGTACTTC
cdr3_length: 18; v_call: TRBV13; d_call: TRBD2; j_call: TRBJ2-3; cdr3_aa: CASSQWTSGGALEGTQYF; cdr3_nt: TGTGCCAGCAGCCAATGGACTAGCGGGGGGGCACTCGAGGGTACGCAGTATTTT
cdr3_length: 15; v_call: TRBV18; d_call: TRBD1; j_call: TRBJ2-1; cdr3_aa: CASSPDRGSYNEQFF; cdr3_nt: TGTGCCAGCTCACCAGACAGGGGCTCCTACAATGAGCAGTTCTTC
cdr3_length: 16; v_call: TRBV4-3; d_call: .; j_call: TRBJ1-5; cdr3_aa: CASSQVHSGSLQPQHF; cdr3_nt: TGCGCCAGCAGCCAAGTCCATTCCGGGTCCCTTCAGCCCCAGCATTTT